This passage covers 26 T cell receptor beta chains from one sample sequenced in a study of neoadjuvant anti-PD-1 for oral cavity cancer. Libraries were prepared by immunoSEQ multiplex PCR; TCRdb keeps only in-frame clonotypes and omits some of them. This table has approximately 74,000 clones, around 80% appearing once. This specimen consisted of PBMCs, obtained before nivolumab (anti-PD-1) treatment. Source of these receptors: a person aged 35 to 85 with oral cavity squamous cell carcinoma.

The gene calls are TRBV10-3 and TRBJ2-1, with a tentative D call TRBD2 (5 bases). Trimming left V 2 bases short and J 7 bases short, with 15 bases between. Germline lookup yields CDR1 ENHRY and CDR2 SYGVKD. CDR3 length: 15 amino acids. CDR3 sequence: CAISEVGDPGNEQFF. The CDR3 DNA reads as TGTGCCATCAGTGAGGTGGGAGACCCGGGGAATGAGCAGTTCTTC.

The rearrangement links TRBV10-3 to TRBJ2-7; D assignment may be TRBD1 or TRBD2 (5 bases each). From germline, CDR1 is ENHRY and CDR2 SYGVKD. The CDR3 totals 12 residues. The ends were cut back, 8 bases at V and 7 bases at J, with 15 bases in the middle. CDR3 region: CAIRDPPAEQYF. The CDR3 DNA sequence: TGTGCCATCCGGGACCCTCCCGCAGAGCAGTACTTC.

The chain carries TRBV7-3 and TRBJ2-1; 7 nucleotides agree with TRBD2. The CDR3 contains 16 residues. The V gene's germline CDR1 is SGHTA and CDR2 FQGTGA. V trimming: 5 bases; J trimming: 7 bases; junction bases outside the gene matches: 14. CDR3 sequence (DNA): TGTGCCAGCAGCGAGCCCGGGACTACAAAGGAGAATGAGCAGTTCTTC. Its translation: CASSEPGTTKENEQFF.

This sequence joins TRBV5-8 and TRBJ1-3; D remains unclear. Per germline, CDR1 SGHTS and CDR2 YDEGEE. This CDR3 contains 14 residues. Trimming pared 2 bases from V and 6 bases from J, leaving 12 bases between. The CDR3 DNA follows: TGTGCCAGCAGCTTAATGGGCGTCGAAAACACCATATATTTT. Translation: CASSLMGVENTIYF.

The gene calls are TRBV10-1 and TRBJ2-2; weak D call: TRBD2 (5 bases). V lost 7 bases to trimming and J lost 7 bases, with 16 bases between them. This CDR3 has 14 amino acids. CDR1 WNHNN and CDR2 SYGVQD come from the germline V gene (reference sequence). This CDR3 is CASMGDLRSGELFF. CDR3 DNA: TGCGCCAGCATGGGAGACTTAAGGAGCGGGGAGCTGTTTTTT.

CDR3 nucleotide sequence: TGTGCCAGTATAAAAGAGGGTGATGGCTACACCTTC. It codes for CASIKEGDGYTF. The rearrangement uses TRBV7-9 and TRBJ1-2, with D unresolved. Trimming took 9 bases from V and 6 from J, leaving 14 bases between them. The CDR3 is made up of 12 amino acids. Per the germline V gene, CDR1 is SEHNR and CDR2 is FQNEAQ (reference sequence).

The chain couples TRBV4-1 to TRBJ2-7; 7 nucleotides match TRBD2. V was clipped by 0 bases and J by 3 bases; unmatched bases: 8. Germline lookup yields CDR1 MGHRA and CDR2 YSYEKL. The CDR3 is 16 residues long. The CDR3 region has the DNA TGCGCCAGCAGCCAAGAGGTGGCTAGCGGAATCTACGAGCAGTACTTC. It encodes CASSQEVASGIYEQYF.

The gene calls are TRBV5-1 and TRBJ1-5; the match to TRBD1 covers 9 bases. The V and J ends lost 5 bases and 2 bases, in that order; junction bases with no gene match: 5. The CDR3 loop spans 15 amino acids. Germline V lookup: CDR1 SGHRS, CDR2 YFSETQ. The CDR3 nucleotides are TGCGCCAGCAGTTTGACAGGGGGTGGCAATCAGCCCCAGCATTTT. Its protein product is CASSLTGGGNQPQHF.

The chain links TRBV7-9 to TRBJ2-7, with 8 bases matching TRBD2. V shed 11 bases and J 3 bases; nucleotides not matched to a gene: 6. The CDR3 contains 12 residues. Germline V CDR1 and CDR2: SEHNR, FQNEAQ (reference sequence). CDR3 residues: CAVAGTSYEQYF. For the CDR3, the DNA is TGTGCCGTCGCTGGGACTAGCTACGAGCAGTACTTC.

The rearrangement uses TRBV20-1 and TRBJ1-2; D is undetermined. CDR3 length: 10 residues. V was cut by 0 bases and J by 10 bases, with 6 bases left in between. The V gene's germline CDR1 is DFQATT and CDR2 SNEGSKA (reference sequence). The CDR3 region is CSARETFYTF. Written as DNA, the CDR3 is TGCAGTGCTAGAGAAACCTTCTACACCTTC.

This CDR3 reads CASSQDTGLTEAFF. The DNA of the CDR3 is TGTGCCAGCAGCCAAGATACAGGGCTCACTGAAGCTTTCTTT. This chain joins TRBV4-2 and TRBJ1-1; D might be TRBD1 (6 bases). The V and J ends lost 0 bases and 4 bases respectively, with 9 bases between them. The CDR3 has 14 residues. Germline V lookup: CDR1 LGHNA, CDR2 YNFKEQ.

CDR3 in DNA: TGCGCCAGCGGGGACACCTACACTGAAGCTTTCTTT. Amino acids: CASGDTYTEAFF. This chain connects TRBV10-1 to TRBJ1-1, with D tentatively TRBD1 (6 bases). V lost 8 bases to trimming and J lost 3 bases, with 10 bases between them. Germline loops: CDR1 WNHNN, CDR2 SYGVQD (reference sequence). The CDR3 consists of 12 residues.

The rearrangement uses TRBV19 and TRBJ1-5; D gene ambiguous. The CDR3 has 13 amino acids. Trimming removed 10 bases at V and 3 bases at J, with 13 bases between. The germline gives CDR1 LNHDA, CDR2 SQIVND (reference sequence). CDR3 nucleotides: TGTGCCACCCAACAGTTCCCCAATCAGCCCCAGCATTTT. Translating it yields CATQQFPNQPQHF. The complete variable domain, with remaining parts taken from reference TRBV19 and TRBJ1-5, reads DGGITQSPKYLFRKEGQNVTLSCEQNLNHDAMYWYRQDPGQGLRLIYYSQIVNDFQKGDIAEGYSVSREKKESFPLTVTSAQKNPTAFYLCATQQFPNQPQHFGDGTRLSIL.

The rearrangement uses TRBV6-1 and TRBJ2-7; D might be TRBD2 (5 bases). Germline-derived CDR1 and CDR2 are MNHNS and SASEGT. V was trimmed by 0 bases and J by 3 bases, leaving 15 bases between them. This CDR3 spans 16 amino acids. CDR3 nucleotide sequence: TGTGCCAGCAGTGAAGCGGGGAGACCGGGCGTCTACGAGCAGTACTTC. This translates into CASSEAGRPGVYEQYF.

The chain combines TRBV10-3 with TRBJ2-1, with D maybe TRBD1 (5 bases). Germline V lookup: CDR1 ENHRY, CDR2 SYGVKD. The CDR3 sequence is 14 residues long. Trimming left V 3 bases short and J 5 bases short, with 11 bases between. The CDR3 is CAISERSGNNEQFF. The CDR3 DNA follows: TGTGCCATCAGTGAACGATCAGGGAACAATGAGCAGTTCTTC.

The CDR3 coding sequence is TGCGCCAGCAGCTTGGCCCTTTACTACGAGCAGTACTTC. Amino acid sequence: CASSLALYYEQYF. The rearrangement joins TRBV5-1 to TRBJ2-7; D remains ambiguous. The CDR3 is 13 residues long. Germline CDR1 is SGHRS and CDR2 is YFSETQ. Trimming stripped 0 bases from V and 3 bases from J, with 7 bases between. Complete variable domain (other parts from reference TRBV5-1 and TRBJ2-7): KAGVTQTPRYLIKTRGQQVTLSCSPISGHRSVSWYQQTPGQGLQFLFEYFSETQRNKGNFPGRFSGRQFSNSRSEMNVSTLELGDSALYLCASSLALYYEQYFGPGTRLTVT.

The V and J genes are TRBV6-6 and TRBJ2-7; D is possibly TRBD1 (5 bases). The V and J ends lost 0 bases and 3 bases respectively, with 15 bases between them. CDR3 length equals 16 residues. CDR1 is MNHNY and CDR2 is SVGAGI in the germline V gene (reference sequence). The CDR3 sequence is CASSYSIGVSLYEQYF. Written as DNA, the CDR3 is TGTGCCAGCAGTTACTCGATAGGGGTATCCCTCTACGAGCAGTACTTC.

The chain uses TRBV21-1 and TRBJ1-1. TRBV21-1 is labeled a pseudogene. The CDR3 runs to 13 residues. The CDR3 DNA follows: TGTGCCAGCAGCAGCGTTTGCTGGGCTGAAGCTTTCTTT. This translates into CASSSVCWAEAFF.

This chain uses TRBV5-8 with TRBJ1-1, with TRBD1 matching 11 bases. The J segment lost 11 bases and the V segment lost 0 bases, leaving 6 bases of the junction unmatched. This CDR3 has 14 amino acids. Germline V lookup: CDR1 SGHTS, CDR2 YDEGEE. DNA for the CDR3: TGTGCCAGCAGCTTGGGGACAGGGGGCGGTTACGCTTTCTTT. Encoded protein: CASSLGTGGGYAFF.

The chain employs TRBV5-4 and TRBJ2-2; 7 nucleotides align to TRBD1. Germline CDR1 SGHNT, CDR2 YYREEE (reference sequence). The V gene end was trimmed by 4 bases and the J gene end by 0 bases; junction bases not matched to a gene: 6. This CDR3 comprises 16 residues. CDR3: CASSGRDRSNTGELFF. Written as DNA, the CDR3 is TGTGCCAGCAGCGGCCGGGACAGATCGAACACCGGGGAGCTGTTTTTT.

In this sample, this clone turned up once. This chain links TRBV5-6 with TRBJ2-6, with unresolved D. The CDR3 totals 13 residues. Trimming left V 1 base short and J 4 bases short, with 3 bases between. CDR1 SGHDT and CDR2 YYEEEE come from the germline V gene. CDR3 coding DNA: TGTGCCAGCAGCTTGCTAGGGGCCAACGTCCTGACTTTC. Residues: CASSLLGANVLTF.

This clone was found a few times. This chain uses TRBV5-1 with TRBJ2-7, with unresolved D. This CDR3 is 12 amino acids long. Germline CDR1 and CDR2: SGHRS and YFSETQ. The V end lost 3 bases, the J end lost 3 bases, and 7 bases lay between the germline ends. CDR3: CASSSSLYEQYF. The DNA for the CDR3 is TGCGCCAGCAGCTCATCCCTCTACGAGCAGTACTTC.

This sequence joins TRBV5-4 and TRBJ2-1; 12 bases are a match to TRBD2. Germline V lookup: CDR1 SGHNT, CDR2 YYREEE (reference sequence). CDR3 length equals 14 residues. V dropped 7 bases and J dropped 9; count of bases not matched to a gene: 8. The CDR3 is CASLLAGGPVEQFF. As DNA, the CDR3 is TGTGCCAGCCTCCTAGCGGGAGGGCCAGTTGAGCAGTTCTTC.

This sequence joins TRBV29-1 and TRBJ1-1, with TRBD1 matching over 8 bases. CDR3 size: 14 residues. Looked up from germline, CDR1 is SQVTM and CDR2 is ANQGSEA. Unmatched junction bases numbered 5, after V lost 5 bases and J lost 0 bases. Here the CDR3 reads CSVWTGQMNTEAFF. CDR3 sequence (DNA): TGCAGCGTTTGGACAGGGCAAATGAACACTGAAGCTTTCTTT. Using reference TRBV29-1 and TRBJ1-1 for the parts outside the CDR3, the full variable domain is SAVISQKPSRDICQRGTSLTIQCQVDSQVTMMFWYRQQPGQSLTLIATANQGSEATYESGFVIDKFPISRPNLTFSTLTVSNMSPEDSSIYLCSVWTGQMNTEAFFGQGTRLTVV.

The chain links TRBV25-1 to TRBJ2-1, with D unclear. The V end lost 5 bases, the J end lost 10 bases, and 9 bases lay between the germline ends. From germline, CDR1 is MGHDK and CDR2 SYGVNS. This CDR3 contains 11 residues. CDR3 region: CASSPSKEQFF. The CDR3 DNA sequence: TGTGCCAGCAGTCCCAGTAAGGAGCAGTTCTTC.

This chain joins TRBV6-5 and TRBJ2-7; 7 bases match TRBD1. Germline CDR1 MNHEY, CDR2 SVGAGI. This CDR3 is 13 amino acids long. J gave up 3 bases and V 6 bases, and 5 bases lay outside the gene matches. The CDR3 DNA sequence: TGTGCCAGCAGGAGGGGGCGGATCTACGAGCAGTACTTC. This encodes CASRRGRIYEQYF.